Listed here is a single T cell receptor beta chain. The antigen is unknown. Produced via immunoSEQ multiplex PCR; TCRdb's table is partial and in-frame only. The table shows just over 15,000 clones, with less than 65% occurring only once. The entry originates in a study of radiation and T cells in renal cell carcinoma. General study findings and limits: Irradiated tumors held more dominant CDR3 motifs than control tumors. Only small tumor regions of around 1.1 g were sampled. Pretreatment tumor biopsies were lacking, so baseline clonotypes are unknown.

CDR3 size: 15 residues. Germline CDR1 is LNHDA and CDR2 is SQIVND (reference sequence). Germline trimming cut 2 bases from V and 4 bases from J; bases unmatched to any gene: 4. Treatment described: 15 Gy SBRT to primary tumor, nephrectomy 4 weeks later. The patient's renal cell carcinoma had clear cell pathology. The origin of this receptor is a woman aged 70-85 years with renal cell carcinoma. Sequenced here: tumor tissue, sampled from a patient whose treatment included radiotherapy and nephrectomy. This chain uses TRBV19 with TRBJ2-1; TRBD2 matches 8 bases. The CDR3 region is CASSIMSGSYNEQFF. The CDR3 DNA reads TGTGCCAGTAGTATAATGAGCGGGAGTTACAATGAGCAGTTCTTC.